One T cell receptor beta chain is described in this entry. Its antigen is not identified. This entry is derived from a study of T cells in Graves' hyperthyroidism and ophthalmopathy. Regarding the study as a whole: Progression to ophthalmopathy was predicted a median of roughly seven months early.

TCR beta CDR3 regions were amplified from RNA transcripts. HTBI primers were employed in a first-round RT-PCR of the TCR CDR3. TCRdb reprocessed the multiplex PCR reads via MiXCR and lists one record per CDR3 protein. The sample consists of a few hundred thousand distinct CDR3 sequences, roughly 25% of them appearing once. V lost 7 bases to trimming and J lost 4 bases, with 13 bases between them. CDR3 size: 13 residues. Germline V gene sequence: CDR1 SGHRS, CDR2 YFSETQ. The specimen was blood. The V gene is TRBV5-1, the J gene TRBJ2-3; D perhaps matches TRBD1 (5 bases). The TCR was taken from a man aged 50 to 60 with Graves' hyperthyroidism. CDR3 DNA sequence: TGCGCCAGCGGTAGGGGTGAGGCAGATACGCAGTATTTT. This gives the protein CASGRGEADTQYF.